The present T cell receptor beta chain was sequenced within a study of PD-1 blockade in classical Hodgkin lymphoma. The CDR3 consists of 14 residues. Between the trimmed V and J ends, which lost 4 bases and 4 bases, there was a span of 13 bases. Germline CDR1 reads MNHEY; CDR2 reads SMNVEV (reference sequence). Time point meaning: newly diagnosed, previously untreated cHL patient sample. PBMCs were thawed, and CD8+ T cells were then isolated from them by magnetic negative selection. The authors compared against newly diagnosed, untreated classical Hodgkin lymphoma PBMCs. Clones were sequenced by immunoSEQ multiplex PCR, and TCRdb holds only the in-frame ones, with some missing. In the table there are roughly 20,000 clones, around nine tenths of which are singletons.

The source is a human donor with classical Hodgkin lymphoma. The chain couples TRBV27 to TRBJ1-2; TRBD1 might be the D (5 bases). The sample comprised CD8+ T cells from blood. CDR3 in amino acids: CASSYSGMGYGYTF. Here the CDR3 DNA reads TGTGCCAGCAGTTATTCAGGGATGGGCTATGGCTACACCTTC.